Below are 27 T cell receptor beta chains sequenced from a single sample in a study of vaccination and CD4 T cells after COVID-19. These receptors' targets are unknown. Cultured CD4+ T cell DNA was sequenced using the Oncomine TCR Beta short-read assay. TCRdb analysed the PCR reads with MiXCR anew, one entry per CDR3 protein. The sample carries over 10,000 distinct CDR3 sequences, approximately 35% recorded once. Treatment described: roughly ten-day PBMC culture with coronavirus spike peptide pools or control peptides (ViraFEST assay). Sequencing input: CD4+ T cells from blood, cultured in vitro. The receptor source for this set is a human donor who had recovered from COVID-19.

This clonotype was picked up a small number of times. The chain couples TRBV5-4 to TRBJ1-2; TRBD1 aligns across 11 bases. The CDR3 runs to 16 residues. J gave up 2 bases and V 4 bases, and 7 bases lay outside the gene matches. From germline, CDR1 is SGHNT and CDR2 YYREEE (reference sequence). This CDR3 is CASSRPGQGGNYGYTF. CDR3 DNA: TGTGCCAGCAGCAGGCCGGGACAGGGGGGCAACTATGGCTACACCTTC.

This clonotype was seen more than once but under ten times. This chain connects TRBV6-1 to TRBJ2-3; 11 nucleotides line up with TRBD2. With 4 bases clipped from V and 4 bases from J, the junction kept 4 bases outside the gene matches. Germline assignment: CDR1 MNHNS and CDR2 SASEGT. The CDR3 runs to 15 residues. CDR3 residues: CASSVLAGVADTQYF. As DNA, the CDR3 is TGTGCCAGCAGTGTACTAGCGGGAGTTGCAGATACGCAGTATTTT.

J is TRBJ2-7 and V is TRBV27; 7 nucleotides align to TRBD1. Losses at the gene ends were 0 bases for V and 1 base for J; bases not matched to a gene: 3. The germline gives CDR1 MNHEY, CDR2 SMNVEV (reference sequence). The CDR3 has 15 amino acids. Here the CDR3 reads CASSLSRQGSYEQYF. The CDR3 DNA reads TGTGCCAGCAGTTTATCGAGACAGGGATCCTACGAGCAGTACTTC.

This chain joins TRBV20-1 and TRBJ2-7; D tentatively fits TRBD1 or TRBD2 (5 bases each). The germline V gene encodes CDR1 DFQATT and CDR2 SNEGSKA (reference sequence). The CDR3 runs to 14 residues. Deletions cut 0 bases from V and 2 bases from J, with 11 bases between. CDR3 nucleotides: TGCAGTGCTAGAGATGGGGGTTTCGCCTACGAGCAGTACTTC. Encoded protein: CSARDGGFAYEQYF.

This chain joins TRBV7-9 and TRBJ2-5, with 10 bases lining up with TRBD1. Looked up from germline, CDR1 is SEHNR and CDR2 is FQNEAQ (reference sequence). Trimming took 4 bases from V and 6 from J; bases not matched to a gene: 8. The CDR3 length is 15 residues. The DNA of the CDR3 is TGTGCCAGCAGCTCCCGGACAGGGGGAGAACAGACCCAGTACTTC. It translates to CASSSRTGGEQTQYF.

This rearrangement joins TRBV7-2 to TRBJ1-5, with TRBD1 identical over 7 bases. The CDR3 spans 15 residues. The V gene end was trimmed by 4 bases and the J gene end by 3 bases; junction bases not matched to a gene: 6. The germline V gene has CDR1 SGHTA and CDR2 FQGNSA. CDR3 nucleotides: TGTGCCAGCAGCTCGGGACAGACCTTCAATCAGCCCCAGCATTTT. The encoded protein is CASSSGQTFNQPQHF.

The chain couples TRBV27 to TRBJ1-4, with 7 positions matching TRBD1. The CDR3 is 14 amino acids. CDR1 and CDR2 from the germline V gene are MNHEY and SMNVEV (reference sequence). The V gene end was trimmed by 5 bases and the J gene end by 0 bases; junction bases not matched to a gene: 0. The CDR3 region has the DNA TGTGCCAGCAGTGGGACAGCAACTAATGAAAAACTGTTTTTT. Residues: CASSGTATNEKLFF.

This CDR3 is CSARDRGTSGRASYNEQFF. In nucleotides, the CDR3 is TGCAGTGCTAGAGATCGAGGGACTAGCGGGAGGGCCTCATACAATGAGCAGTTCTTC. This rearrangement joins TRBV20-1 to TRBJ2-1, with TRBD2 identical over 16 bases. Per the germline V gene, CDR1 is DFQATT and CDR2 is SNEGSKA (reference sequence). With 0 bases clipped from V and 4 bases from J, the junction kept 9 bases outside the gene matches. CDR3 size: 19 residues.

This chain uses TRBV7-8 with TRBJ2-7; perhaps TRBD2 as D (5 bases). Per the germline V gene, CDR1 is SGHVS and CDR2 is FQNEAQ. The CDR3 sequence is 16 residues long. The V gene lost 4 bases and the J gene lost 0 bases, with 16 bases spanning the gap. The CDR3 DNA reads TGTGCCAGCAGCTCCGCGGTGCGAGGGAGCTCCTACGAGCAGTACTTC. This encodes CASSSAVRGSSYEQYF.

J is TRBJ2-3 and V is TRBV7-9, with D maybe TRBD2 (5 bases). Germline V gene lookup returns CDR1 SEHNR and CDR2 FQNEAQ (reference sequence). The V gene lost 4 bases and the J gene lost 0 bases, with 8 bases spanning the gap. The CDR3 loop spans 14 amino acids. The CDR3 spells CASSSLASTDTQYF. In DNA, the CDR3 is TGTGCCAGCAGCTCCCTAGCTAGCACAGATACGCAGTATTTT.

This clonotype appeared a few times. In DNA form, the CDR3 reads TGTGCCAGCGGGCTAGCGGGATACAATGAGCAGTTCTTC. This codes for CASGLAGYNEQFF. This chain links TRBV7-3 with TRBJ2-1; TRBD2 matches 9 bases. Germline CDR1 SGHTA, CDR2 FQGTGA. This CDR3 contains 13 residues. Trimming removed 8 bases from V and 4 bases from J; junction bases left unmatched: 3.

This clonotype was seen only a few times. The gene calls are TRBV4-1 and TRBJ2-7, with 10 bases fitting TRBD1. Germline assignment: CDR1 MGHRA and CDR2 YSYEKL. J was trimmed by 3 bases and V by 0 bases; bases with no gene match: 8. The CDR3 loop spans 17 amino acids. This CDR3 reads CASSQEFRGQGFYEQYF. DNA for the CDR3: TGCGCCAGCAGCCAAGAATTTCGGGGACAGGGGTTCTACGAGCAGTACTTC.

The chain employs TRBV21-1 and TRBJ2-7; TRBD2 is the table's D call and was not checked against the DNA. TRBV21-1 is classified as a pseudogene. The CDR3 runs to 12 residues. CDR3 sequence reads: CASSKVRTRKYF. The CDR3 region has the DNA TGTGCCAGCAGCAAAGTACGAACCCGCAAGTACTTC.

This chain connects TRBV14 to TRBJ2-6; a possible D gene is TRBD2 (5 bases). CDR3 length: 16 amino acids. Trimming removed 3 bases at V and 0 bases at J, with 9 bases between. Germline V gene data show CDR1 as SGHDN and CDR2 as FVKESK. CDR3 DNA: TGTGCCAGCAGCCATCCCGGACTCTCTGGGGCCAACGTCCTGACTTTC. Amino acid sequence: CASSHPGLSGANVLTF.

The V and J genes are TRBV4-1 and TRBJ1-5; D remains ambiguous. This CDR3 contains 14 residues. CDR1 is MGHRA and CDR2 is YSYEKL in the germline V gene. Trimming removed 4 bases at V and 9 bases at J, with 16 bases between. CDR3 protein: CASSLREGDRPQHF. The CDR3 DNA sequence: TGCGCCAGCAGCCTACGAGAGGGAGATCGGCCCCAGCATTTT.

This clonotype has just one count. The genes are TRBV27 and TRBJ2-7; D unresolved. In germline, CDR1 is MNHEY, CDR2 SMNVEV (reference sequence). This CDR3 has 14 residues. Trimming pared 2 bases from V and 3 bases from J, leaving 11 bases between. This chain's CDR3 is CASSLKGFYYEQYF. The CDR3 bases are TGTGCCAGCAGTTTAAAGGGTTTCTACTACGAGCAGTACTTC.

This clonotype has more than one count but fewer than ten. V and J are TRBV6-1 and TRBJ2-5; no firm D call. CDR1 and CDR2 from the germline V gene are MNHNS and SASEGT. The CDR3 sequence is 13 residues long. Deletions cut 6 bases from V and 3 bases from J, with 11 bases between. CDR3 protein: CASRLLPKETQYF. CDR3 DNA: TGTGCCAGCAGGCTTTTACCTAAAGAGACCCAGTACTTC.

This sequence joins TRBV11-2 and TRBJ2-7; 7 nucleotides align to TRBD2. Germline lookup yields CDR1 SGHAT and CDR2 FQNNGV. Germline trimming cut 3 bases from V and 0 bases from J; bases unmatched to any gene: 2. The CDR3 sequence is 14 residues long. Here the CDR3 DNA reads TGTGCCAGCAGCTTTAGCGGGTACTCCTACGAGCAGTACTTC. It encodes CASSFSGYSYEQYF.

CDR3 nucleotide sequence: TGTGCCAGCAGCATAACGAACAGGGTAGGCGAGCAGTACTTC. This gives the protein CASSITNRVGEQYF. The chain employs TRBV5-8 and TRBJ2-7; a possible D gene is TRBD1 (6 bases). Germline V gives CDR1 SGHTS, CDR2 YDEGEE. The CDR3 has 14 residues. V was pared by 4 bases and J by 6 bases, with 17 bases between. Supplemented by reference TRBV5-8 and TRBJ2-7, the full variable domain reads EAGVTQSPTHLIKTRGQQATLRCSPISGHTSVYWYQQALGLGLQFLLWYDEGEERNRGNFPPRFSGRQFPNYSSELNVNALELEDSALYLCASSITNRVGEQYFGPGTRLTVT.

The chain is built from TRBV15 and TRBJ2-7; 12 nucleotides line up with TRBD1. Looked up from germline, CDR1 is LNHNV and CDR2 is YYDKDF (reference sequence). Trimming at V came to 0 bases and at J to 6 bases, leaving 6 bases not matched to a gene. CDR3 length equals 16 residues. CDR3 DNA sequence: TGTGCCACCAGCAGAGAGGGGGGGACAGGGGGCATCGAGCAGTACTTC. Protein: CATSREGGTGGIEQYF.

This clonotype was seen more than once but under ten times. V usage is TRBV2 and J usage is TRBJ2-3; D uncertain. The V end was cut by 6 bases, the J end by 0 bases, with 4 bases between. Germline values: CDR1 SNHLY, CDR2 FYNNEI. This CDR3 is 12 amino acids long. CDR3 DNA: TGTGCCAGCAGCATGAGCACAGATACGCAGTATTTT. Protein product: CASSMSTDTQYF.

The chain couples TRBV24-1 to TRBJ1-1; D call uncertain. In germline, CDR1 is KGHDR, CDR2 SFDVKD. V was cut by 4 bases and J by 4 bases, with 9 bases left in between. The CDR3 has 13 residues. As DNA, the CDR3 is TGTGCCACCAGTGAGGCGTTGGGCACTGAAGCTTTCTTT. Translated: CATSEALGTEAFF.

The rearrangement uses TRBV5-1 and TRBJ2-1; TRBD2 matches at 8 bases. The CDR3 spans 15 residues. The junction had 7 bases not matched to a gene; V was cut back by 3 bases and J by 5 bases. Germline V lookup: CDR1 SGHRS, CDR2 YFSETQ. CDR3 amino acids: CASSSGTGGDNEQFF. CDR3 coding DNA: TGCGCCAGCAGCTCCGGAACGGGAGGGGACAATGAGCAGTTCTTC.

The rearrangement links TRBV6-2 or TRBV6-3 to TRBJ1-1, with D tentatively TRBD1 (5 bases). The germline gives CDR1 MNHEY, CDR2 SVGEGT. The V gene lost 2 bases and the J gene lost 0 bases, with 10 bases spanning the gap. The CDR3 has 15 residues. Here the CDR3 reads CASSYAGGLNTEAFF. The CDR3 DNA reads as TGTGCCAGCAGTTACGCTGGGGGGTTGAACACTGAAGCTTTCTTT.

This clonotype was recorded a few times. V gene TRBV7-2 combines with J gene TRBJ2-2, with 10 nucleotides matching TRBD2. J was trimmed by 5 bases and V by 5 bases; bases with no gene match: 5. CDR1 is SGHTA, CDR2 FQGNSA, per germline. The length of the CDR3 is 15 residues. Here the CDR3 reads CASSRPGLATGELFF. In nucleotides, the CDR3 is TGTGCCAGCAGCAGACCGGGACTAGCGACCGGGGAGCTGTTTTTT. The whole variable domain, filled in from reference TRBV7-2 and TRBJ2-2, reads GAGVSQSPSNKVTEKGKDVELRCDPISGHTALYWYRQSLGQGLEFLIYFQGNSAPDKSGLPSDRFSAERTGGSVSTLTIQRTQQEDSAVYLCASSRPGLATGELFFGEGSRLTVL.

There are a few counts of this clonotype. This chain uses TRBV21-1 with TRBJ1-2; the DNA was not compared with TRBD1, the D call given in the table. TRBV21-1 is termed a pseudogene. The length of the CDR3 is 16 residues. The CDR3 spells CASSKAYSRTDSGYTF. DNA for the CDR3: TGTGCCAGCAGCAAAGCATACTCAAGGACAGATTCGGGCTACACCTTC.

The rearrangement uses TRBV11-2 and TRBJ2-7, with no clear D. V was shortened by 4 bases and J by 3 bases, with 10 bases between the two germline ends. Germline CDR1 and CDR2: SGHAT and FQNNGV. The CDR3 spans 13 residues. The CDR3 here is CASSSQDGYEQYF. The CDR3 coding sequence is TGTGCCAGCAGCTCGCAGGACGGCTACGAGCAGTACTTC.